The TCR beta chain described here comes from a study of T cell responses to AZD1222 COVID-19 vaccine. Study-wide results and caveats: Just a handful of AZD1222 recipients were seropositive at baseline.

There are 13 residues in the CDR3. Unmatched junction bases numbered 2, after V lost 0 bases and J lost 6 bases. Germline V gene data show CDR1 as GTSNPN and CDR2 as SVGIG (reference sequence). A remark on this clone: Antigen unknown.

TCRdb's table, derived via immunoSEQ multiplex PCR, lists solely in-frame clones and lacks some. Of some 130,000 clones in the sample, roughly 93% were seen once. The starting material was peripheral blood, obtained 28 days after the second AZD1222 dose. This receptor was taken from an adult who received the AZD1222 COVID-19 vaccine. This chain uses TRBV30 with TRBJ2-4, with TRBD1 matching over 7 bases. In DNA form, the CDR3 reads TGTGCCTGGAGTGTCTCAGGGGGAAACATTCAGTACTTC. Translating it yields CAWSVSGGNIQYF.